Following are 14 T cell receptor beta chains from one sample sequenced in a study of T-cell memory formation after mild COVID-19. TCRdb itself ran the 5' RACE reads through MiXCR, one entry per CDR3 protein. The sample lists under 250,000 distinct CDR3 sequences; 15% to 17% were seen once. Sequencing was done on a sample of PBMCs or a T cell subset sorted from them (not recorded which). These receptor sequences come from an adult woman who had mild COVID-19 (a few samples of this study predate the infection). Cell type and time point are not known.

The chain joins TRBV10-3 to TRBJ1-2; TRBD1 aligns across 7 bases. The CDR3 contains 14 residues. V shed 3 bases, J shed 4 bases, and the junction held 5 bases outside the gene matches. CDR1 ENHRY and CDR2 SYGVKD come from the germline V gene. Here the CDR3 DNA reads TGTGCCATCAGTGAACGCGGGACAGCCTATGGCTACACCTTC. Its translation is CAISERGTAYGYTF.

The sample holds one count of this clonotype. The CDR3 is CAWSVWQGALNNEQFF. The CDR3, as DNA: TGTGCCTGGAGTGTATGGCAGGGGGCGTTAAACAATGAGCAGTTCTTC. This chain connects TRBV30 to TRBJ2-1; TRBD1 matches at 8 bases. Trimming removed 0 bases from V and 5 bases from J; junction bases left unmatched: 9. The germline gives CDR1 GTSNPN, CDR2 SVGIG (reference sequence). This CDR3 contains 16 residues.

The genes are TRBV7-2 and TRBJ1-2; D possibly corresponds to TRBD1 (5 bases). V lost 4 bases to trimming and J lost 0 bases, with 12 bases between them. This CDR3 contains 15 residues. Germline V gives CDR1 SGHTA, CDR2 FQGNSA. The CDR3 spells CASSSRRAANYGYTF. CDR3 nucleotide sequence: TGTGCCAGCAGCTCACGCAGGGCGGCTAACTATGGCTACACCTTC.

The chain couples TRBV24-1 to TRBJ2-5, with TRBD2 as a possible D gene (5 bases). Trimming stripped 10 bases from V and 5 bases from J, with 16 bases between. The CDR3 contains 13 residues. Germline CDR1 is KGHDR and CDR2 is SFDVKD. The CDR3 loop reads CATQLDATETQYF. The CDR3 nucleotides are TGTGCCACTCAACTAGATGCTACGGAGACCCAGTACTTC.

This chain connects TRBV10-2 to TRBJ1-1; D might be TRBD1 (5 bases). The CDR3 has 14 amino acids. V dropped 9 bases and J dropped 10 bases, with 24 bases sitting between them. Germline CDR1 and CDR2: WSHSY and SAAADI. As DNA, the CDR3 is TGCGCCAGTCTGGCCGGGGGACGCAACGGTGGAGCTTTCTTT. Translation: CASLAGGRNGGAFF.

Only a few counts were recorded for this clonotype. CDR3 region: CASSLNLAGTQSKYF. Here the CDR3 DNA reads TGTGCCAGCAGCTTGAACTTGGCGGGGACTCAGAGCAAGTATTTT. This chain links TRBV5-5 with TRBJ2-3; TRBD2 is a possible D gene (6 bases). This CDR3 comprises 15 residues. The ends were cut back, 1 base at V and 13 bases at J, with 22 bases in the middle. From germline, CDR1 is SGHKS and CDR2 YYEKEE (reference sequence).

The chain combines TRBV20-1 with TRBJ2-3; tentatively, D is TRBD1 (6 bases). Germline V gene data show CDR1 as DFQATT and CDR2 as SNEGSKA (reference sequence). The CDR3 runs to 14 residues. V shed 3 bases and J shed 0 bases, with 10 bases lying between them. The CDR3 bases are TGCAGTGCTAGCAGGGGAGCTAGCACAGATACGCAGTATTTT. Translating it yields CSASRGASTDTQYF.

The chain uses TRBV12-3 or TRBV12-4 and TRBJ2-5; TRBD1 matches at 7 bases. V was pared by 8 bases and J by 5 bases, with 11 bases of the junction left unmatched. The CDR3 covers 14 residues. The CDR3 coding sequence is TGTGCCAGCCGAAAGGCAGGGGGTGTTGAGACCCAGTACTTC. This encodes CASRKAGGVETQYF.

A word on this clonotype: One end of the junction fails to match germline, which may point to a read error. This chain joins TRBV7-7 and TRBJ2-2; no reliable D call. CDR1 and CDR2 from the germline V gene are SSHAT and FNYEAQ (reference sequence). The length of the CDR3 is 20 residues. For the CDR3, the DNA is TGTGCTAGCAGCAACGATTTATTCTCTCTTCGGACCGGAGAGACCGGGGAGCTGTTTTTT. This translates into CASSNDLFSLRTGETGELFF.

The CDR3 spells CASSLRGGLGTEAFF. DNA for the CDR3: TGTGCCAGCAGCTTAAGAGGGGGGCTCGGCACTGAAGCTTTCTTT. V usage is TRBV7-9 and J usage is TRBJ1-1, with D possibly TRBD1 on 6 matching bases. The germline CDR1 and CDR2 sequences are SEHNR and FQNEAQ (reference sequence). V was shortened by 2 bases and J by 4 bases, with 14 bases between the two germline ends. The CDR3 is 15 amino acids.

In its sample, this clonotype was seen a few times. The chain carries TRBV6-1 and TRBJ1-3; D ambiguous. The CDR3 totals 13 residues. Trimming took 4 bases from V and 4 from J, leaving 8 bases between them. Germline V gene lookup returns CDR1 MNHNS and CDR2 SASEGT. CDR3 region: CASSVRSGNTIYF. In DNA form, the CDR3 reads TGTGCCAGCAGTGTCAGGTCGGGAAACACCATATATTTT.

This clonotype has a handful of counts. The V and J genes are TRBV4-1 and TRBJ2-5, with 8 bases matching TRBD2. This CDR3 is 15 amino acids long. CDR1 is MGHRA and CDR2 is YSYEKL in the germline V gene. V lost 2 bases and J lost 3; bases outside the gene matches: 5. Here the CDR3 DNA reads TGCGCCAGCAGCCAAAGTTTGCGGGGGGAAGAGACCCAGTACTTC. Amino acids: CASSQSLRGEETQYF.

The table lists this clonotype with a few counts. CDR3 coding DNA: TGTGCCAGCAGCCAATGGCAGGGTACCTACGAGCAGTACTTC. This sequence encodes CASSQWQGTYEQYF. The V and J genes are TRBV3-1 and TRBJ2-7, with a possible D match to TRBD1 (5 bases). Per the germline V gene, CDR1 is LGHDT and CDR2 is YNNKEL (reference sequence). The V gene lost 2 bases and the J gene lost 2 bases, with 10 bases spanning the gap. The CDR3 length is 14 residues.

The rearrangement links TRBV4-3 to TRBJ2-1, with D perhaps assigned TRBD1 or TRBD2 (5 bases each). CDR1 and CDR2 (germline): LGHNA, YSLEER. This CDR3 is built from 16 residues. The V gene lost 4 bases and the J gene lost 2 bases, with 15 bases spanning the gap. CDR3 loop: CASSPPGRIAYNEQFF. In DNA, the CDR3 is TGCGCCAGCAGCCCGCCGGGGCGGATAGCCTACAATGAGCAGTTCTTC.